This T cell receptor (beta chain) originates from a study of Graves' ophthalmopathy and Graves' hyperthyroidism. This clonotype was observed at least ten times. The length of the CDR3 is 14 residues. CDR1 is SQVTM, CDR2 ANQGSEA, per germline. Trimming removed 3 bases from V and 2 bases from J, with 14 bases in between. Amplification of TCR beta CDR3 regions used RNA transcripts. First-round RT-PCR employed HTBI primers, with a second-round multiplex PCR after it. TCRdb reanalysed the multiplex PCR reads using MiXCR and keeps one entry per CDR3 protein. The profile shows some 750,000 distinct CDR3 sequences, roughly 40% of them singletons.

Sequenced: peripheral blood. The rearrangement links TRBV29-1 to TRBJ2-7; perhaps TRBD1 as D (5 bases). This TCR came from an adult man with Graves' ophthalmopathy. CDR3 amino acids: CSVEELDRAYEQYF. The CDR3 DNA follows: TGCAGCGTTGAGGAACTTGACAGAGCCTACGAGCAGTACTTC.